A selection of T cell receptor beta chains follows, all from one sample in a study of identical twins. MiXCR, applied by TCRdb to the 5' RACE reads, yields one record per CDR3 protein. The sample holds about 690,000 distinct CDR3 sequences, around 6% seen once. Material: naive T cells sorted from blood. These receptors were obtained from a young man in good health. Each CDR3 is given without its conserved first and last residue.

J gene	CDR3 length	V gene	CDR3 protein
TRBJ1-5	11	TRBV12-3/TRBV12-4	ASSLDGVQPQH
TRBJ2-3	13	TRBV16	ASSSSLRFTDTQY
TRBJ2-2	12	TRBV20-1	SAFQGGNTGELF
TRBJ2-3	9	TRBV30	AWDRTDTQY
TRBJ2-5	13	TRBV3-1	ASSQEGGSLETQY
TRBJ2-1	13	TRBV29-1	SGSIGGAAYNEQF
TRBJ2-4	10	TRBV6-5	ASGQGFDIQY
TRBJ2-7	14	TRBV6-5	ASSYWLAGGDREQY
TRBJ2-4	10	TRBV29-1	SVEGGRNIQY
TRBJ1-1	14	TRBV27	ASSLAGPGAVTEAF
TRBJ2-2	13	TRBV7-2	ASRKGLADTGELF
TRBJ2-1	18	TRBV5-1	ASSFPLDVPMGLADNEQF
TRBJ2-7	12	TRBV27	ASSPGQGAHEQY
TRBJ1-1	10	TRBV29-1	SVTDRVTEAF
TRBJ2-4	14	TRBV12-3/TRBV12-4	ASRQGASSAKNIQY
TRBJ2-3	13	TRBV9	ASSVYEVLSDTQY
TRBJ2-5	9	TRBV7-9	ASSSTAAQY
TRBJ2-1	13	TRBV6-1	ASRLKLLTYNEQF
TRBJ1-1	9	TRBV29-1	SVGQNTEAF
TRBJ1-3	14	TRBV20-1	SARDHTQGEGNTIY
TRBJ2-3	14	TRBV29-1	SVDTHQGKRGDTQY
TRBJ2-1	13	TRBV6-1	ASSETGGAYNEQF
TRBJ2-1	11	TRBV27	ASSWDRANEQF
TRBJ2-1	9	TRBV30	ACNNGNEQF
TRBJ2-7	13	TRBV20-1	SARRASGRSYEQY
TRBJ2-1	12	TRBV12-3/TRBV12-4	ASSFRQTYNEQF
TRBJ2-5	11	TRBV12-5	ASVLGEEETQY
TRBJ1-2	8	TRBV9	ASAGSGYT
TRBJ2-1	11	TRBV5-1	ASSLTEHNEQF
TRBJ2-4	14	TRBV6-4	ATPRGTGVAKNIQY
TRBJ2-4	10	TRBV20-1	SARGQGYIQY
TRBJ2-2	15	TRBV6-1	ASRLRREHRYTGELF
TRBJ1-1	11	TRBV11-1	ASSRERNTEAF
TRBJ2-5	13	TRBV29-1	SVERTGALGETQY
TRBJ2-3	11	TRBV27	ASIGENVDTQY
TRBJ2-1	16	TRBV14	ASSQDSSSGMLYNEQF
TRBJ2-3	11	TRBV20-1	SARARPTDTQY
TRBJ2-5	15	TRBV27	ASSLGTSGRGQETQY
TRBJ2-7	11	TRBV19	ASHPSGSYEQY
TRBJ1-1	13	TRBV12-3/TRBV12-4	ASSLDGGVLTEAF
TRBJ2-1	16	TRBV9	ASSVRGAGVTSYNEQF
TRBJ2-1	13	TRBV4-3	ASSQVNRGVNEQF
TRBJ2-1	15	TRBV7-8	ASSSRRTSGSVNEQF
TRBJ2-7	11	TRBV12-3/TRBV12-4	ASSPRGVGEQY
TRBJ2-1	15	TRBV7-8	ASSFRSTGTGVNEQF
TRBJ2-3	15	TRBV15	ATSRDSGSESTDTQY
TRBJ1-5	12	TRBV7-2	ASSQGSGYQPQH
TRBJ1-1	9	TRBV10-3	AIMGNTEAF
TRBJ1-2	12	TRBV2	ASSGQTANYGYT
TRBJ1-5	13	TRBV11-2	ASSSGTSGNQPQH
TRBJ2-1	12	TRBV4-2	ASGQDPATNEQF
TRBJ1-5	13	TRBV12-5	ASGLVLRGNQPQH
TRBJ2-5	13	TRBV7-9	ASPRPGQSSETQY
TRBJ1-5	12	TRBV5-1	ASSTGTGNQPQH
TRBJ1-1	14	TRBV3-1	ASRDPGTGGWSEAF
TRBJ2-1	11	TRBV20-1	SARDVRDNEQF
TRBJ2-1	13	TRBV12-3/TRBV12-4	ASSSAGHRADEQF
TRBJ2-7	12	TRBV11-1	ASSLDRGGFEQY
TRBJ1-1	12	TRBV4-2	ASSQEGPGTEAF
TRBJ2-7	13	TRBV3-1	ASSQVSGSPYEQY